This T cell receptor beta chain came from a study of identical twins. Study results and caveats: Analyses of zero insertions could be partly confounded by invariant MAIT and iNKT cells. Insertion counts were lower in abundant cord blood beta clonotypes, a trend that memory repertoires did not show.

Template switching added a universal primer site, and cDNA bore unique molecular identifiers. TCRdb reanalysed the 5' RACE reads using MiXCR and keeps one entry per CDR3 protein. The sample has some 300,000 distinct CDR3 sequences; approximately 13% are singletons. The table lists this clonotype with a few counts. Antigen: not known. The CDR3 has 15 amino acids. With 5 bases clipped from V and 0 bases from J, the junction kept 5 bases outside the gene matches. Germline CDR1 LNHNV, CDR2 YYDKDF (reference sequence). This sample also belongs to another study, concerning yellow fever vaccine responses in identical twins.

The TCR sequence derives from a woman aged 18-30 years in good health. Sequenced sample: CD8+ T cells sorted from blood. V and J are TRBV15 and TRBJ2-3; 7 bases are shared with TRBD2. This chain's CDR3 is CATSGGTTSTDTQYF. The CDR3 DNA sequence: TGTGCCACCAGCGGAGGGACTACCAGCACAGATACGCAGTATTTT.